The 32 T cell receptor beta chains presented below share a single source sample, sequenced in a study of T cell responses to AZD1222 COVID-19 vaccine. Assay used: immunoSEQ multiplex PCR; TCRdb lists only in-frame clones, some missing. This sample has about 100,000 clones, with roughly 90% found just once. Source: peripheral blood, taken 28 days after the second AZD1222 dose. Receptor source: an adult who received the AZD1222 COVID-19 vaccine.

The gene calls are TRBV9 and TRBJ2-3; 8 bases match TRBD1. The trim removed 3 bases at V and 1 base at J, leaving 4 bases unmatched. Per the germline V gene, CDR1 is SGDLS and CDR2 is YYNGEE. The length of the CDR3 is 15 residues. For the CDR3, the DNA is TGTGCCAGCAGCGGACCGGGACAGGGCACAGATACGCAGTATTTT. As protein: CASSGPGQGTDTQYF.

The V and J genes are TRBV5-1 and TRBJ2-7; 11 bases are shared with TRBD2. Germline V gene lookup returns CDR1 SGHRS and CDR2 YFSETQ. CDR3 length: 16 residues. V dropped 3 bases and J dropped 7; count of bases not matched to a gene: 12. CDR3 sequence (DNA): TGCGCCAGCAGCTCCGCTGCCCTAGCGGGGGGTGGAGAGCAGTACTTC. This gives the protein CASSSAALAGGGEQYF.

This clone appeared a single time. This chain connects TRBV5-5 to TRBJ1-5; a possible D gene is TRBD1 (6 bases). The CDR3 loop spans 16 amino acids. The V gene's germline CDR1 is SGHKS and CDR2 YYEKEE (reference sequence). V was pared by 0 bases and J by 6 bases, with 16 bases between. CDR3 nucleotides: TGTGCCAGCAGCTTGGTTGGGGGGACAACGGGTCAGCCCCAGCATTTT. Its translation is CASSLVGGTTGQPQHF.

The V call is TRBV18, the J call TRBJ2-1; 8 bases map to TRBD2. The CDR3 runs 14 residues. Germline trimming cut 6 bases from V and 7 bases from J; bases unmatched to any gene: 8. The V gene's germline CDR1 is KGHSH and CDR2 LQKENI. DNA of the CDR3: TGTGCCAGCTCCCTCGGGACTAGTGGGAATGAGCAGTTCTTC. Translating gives CASSLGTSGNEQFF.

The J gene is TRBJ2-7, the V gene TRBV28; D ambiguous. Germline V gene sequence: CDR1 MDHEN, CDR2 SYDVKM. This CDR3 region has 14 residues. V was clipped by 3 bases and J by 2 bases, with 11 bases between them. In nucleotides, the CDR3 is TGTGCCAGCAGTTTCGAAACAGTAACCTACGAGCAGTACTTC. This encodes CASSFETVTYEQYF.

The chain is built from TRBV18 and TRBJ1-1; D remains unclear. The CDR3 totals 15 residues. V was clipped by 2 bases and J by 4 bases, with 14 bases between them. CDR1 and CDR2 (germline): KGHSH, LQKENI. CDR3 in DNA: TGTGCCAGCTCACCAAAGGCAGAGCAGAGCACTGAAGCTTTCTTT. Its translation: CASSPKAEQSTEAFF.

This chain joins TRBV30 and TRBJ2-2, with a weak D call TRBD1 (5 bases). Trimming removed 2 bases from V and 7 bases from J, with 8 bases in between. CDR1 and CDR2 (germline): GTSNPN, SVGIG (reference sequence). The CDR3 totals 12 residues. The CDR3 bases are TGTGCCTGGAGTTTAGGGGTCGGGGAGCTGTTTTTT. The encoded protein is CAWSLGVGELFF.

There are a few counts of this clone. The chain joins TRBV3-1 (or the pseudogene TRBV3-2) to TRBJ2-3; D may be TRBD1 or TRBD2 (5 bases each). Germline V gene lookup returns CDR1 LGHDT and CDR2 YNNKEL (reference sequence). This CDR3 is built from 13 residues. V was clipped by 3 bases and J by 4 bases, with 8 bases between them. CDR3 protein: CASSQGPSDTQYF. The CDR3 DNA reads TGTGCCAGCAGCCAGGGACCATCAGATACGCAGTATTTT.

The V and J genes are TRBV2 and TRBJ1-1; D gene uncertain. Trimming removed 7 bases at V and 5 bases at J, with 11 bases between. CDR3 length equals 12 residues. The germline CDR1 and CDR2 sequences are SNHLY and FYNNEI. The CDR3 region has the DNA TGTGCCAGCAACGGAGGGTGGACTGAAGCTTTCTTT. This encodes CASNGGWTEAFF.

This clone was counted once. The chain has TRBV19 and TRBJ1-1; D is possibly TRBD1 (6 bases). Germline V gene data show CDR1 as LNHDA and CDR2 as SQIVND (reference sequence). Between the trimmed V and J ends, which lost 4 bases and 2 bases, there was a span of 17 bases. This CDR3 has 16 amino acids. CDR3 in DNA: TGTGCCAGTAGTAGGGGGGGCCCGACAGTTAACACTGAAGCTTTCTTT. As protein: CASSRGGPTVNTEAFF. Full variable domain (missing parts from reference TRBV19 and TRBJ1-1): DGGITQSPKYLFRKEGQNVTLSCEQNLNHDAMYWYRQDPGQGLRLIYYSQIVNDFQKGDIAEGYSVSREKKESFPLTVTSAQKNPTAFYLCASSRGGPTVNTEAFFGQGTRLTVV.

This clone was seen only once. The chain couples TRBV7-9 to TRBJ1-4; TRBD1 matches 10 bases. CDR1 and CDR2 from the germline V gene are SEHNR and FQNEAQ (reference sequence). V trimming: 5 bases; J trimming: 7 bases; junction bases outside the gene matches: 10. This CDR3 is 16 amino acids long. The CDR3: CASSLRTGTGAEKLFF. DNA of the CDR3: TGTGCCAGCAGCCTTAGGACCGGGACAGGGGCTGAAAAACTGTTTTTT.

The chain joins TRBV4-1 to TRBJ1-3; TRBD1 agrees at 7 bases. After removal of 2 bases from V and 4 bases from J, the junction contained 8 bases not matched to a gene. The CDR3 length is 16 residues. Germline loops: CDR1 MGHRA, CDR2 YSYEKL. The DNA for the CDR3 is TGCGCCAGCAGCCAAATGACAGGGACGGGAGGAAACACCATATATTTT. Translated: CASSQMTGTGGNTIYF.

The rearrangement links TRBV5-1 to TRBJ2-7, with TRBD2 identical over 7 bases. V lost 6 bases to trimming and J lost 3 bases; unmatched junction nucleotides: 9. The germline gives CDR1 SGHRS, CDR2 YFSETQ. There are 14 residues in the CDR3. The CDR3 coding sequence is TGCGCCAGCAAGGGTGGAGGCGGGGGCTACGAGCAGTACTTC. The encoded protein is CASKGGGGGYEQYF. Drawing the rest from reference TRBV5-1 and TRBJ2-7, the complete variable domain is KAGVTQTPRYLIKTRGQQVTLSCSPISGHRSVSWYQQTPGQGLQFLFEYFSETQRNKGNFPGRFSGRQFSNSRSEMNVSTLELGDSALYLCASKGGGGGYEQYFGPGTRLTVT.

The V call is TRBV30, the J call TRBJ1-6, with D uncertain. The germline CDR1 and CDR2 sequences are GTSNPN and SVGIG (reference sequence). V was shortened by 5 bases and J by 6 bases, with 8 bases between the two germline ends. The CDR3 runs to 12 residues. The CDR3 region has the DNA TGTGCCTGGGGCGGCTCTAATTCACCCCTCCACTTT. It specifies CAWGGSNSPLHF.

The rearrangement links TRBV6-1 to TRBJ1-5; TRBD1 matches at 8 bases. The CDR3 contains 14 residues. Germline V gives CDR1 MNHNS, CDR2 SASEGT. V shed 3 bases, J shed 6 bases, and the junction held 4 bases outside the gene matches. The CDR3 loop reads CASSDRGHFQPQHF. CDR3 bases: TGTGCCAGCAGTGACAGGGGGCACTTTCAGCCCCAGCATTTT.

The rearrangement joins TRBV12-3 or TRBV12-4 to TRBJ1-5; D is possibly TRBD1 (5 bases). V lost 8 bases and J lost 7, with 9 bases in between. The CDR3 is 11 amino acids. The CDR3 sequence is CASGGVQPQHF. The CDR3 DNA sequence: TGTGCCAGCGGGGGGGTGCAGCCCCAGCATTTT.

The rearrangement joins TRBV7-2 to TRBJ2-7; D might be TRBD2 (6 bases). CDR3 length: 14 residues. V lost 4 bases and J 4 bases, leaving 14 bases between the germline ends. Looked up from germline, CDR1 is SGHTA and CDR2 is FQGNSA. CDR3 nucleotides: TGTGCCAGCAGCTCCCCACTGACTAGATACGAGCAGTACTTC. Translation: CASSSPLTRYEQYF.

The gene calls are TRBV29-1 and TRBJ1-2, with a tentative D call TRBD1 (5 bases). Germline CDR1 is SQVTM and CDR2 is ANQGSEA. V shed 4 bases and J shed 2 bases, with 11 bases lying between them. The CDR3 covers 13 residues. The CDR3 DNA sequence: TGCAGCGTTGGACAGCGTCAAAACTATGGCTACACCTTC. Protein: CSVGQRQNYGYTF.

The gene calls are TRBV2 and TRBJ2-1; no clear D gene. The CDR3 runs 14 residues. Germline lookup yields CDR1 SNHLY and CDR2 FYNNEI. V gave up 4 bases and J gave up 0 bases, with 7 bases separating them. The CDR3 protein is CASSVGSSYNEQFF. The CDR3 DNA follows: TGTGCCAGCAGTGTTGGTAGCTCCTACAATGAGCAGTTCTTC.

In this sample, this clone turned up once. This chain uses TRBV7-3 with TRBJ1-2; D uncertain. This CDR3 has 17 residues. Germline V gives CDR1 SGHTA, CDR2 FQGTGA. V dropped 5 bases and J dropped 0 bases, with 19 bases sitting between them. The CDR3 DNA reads TGTGCCAGCAGCCCCGGACCGAGCTTGGCTCCTAACTATGGCTACACCTTC. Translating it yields CASSPGPSLAPNYGYTF.

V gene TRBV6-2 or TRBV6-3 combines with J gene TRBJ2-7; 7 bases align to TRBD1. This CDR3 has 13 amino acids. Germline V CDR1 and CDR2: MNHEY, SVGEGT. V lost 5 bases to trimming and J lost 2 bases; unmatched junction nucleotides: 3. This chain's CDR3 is CASSRDRAYEQYF. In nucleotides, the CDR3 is TGTGCCAGCAGTCGGGACAGAGCCTACGAGCAGTACTTC.

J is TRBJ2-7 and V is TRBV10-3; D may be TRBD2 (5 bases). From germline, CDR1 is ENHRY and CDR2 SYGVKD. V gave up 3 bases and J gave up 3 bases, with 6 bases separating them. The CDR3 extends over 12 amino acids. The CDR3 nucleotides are TGTGCCATCAGTGATGAGGGCTACGAGCAGTACTTC. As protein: CAISDEGYEQYF.

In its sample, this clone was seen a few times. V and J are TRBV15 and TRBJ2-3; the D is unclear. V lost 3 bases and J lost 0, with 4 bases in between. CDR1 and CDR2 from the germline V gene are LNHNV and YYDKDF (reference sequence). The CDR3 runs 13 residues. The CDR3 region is CATSSGSTDTQYF. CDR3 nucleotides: TGTGCCACCAGCAGCGGGAGCACAGATACGCAGTATTTT. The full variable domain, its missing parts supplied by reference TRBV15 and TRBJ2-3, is DAMVIQNPRYQVTQFGKPVTLSCSQTLNHNVMYWYQQKSSQAPKLLFHYYDKDFNNEADTPDNFQSRRPNTSFCFLDIRSPGLGDTAMYLCATSSGSTDTQYFGPGTRLTVL.

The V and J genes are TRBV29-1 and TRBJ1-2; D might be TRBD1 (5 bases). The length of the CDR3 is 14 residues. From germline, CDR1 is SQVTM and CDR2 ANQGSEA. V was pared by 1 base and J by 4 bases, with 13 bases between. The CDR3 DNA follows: TGCAGCGTTGAAGGAATGGACGGGGCCTATGGCTACACCTTC. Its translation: CSVEGMDGAYGYTF.

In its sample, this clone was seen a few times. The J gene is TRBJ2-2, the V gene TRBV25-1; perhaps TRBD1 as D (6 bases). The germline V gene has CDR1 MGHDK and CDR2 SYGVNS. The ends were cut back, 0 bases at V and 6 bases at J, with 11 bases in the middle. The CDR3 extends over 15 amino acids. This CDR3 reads CASSEYGRGAGELFF. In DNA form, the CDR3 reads TGTGCCAGCAGTGAATATGGCAGGGGTGCCGGGGAGCTGTTTTTT.

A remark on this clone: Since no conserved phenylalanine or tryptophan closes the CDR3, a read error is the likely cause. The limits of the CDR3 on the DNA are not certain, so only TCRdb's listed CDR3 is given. This CDR3 is CASRPGRGPP. The gene calls are TRBV12-2 and TRBJ2-3; the table's TRBD2 call for D was not verified on the DNA. TRBV12-2 is assigned pseudogene status. The CDR3 numbers 10 amino acids, ends counted.

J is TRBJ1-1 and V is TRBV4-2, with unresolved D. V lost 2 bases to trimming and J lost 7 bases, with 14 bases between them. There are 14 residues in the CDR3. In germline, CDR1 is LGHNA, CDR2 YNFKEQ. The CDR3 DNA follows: TGTGCCAGCAGCCAATCCCGGGCCCCAATTGAAGCTTTCTTT. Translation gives CASSQSRAPIEAFF.

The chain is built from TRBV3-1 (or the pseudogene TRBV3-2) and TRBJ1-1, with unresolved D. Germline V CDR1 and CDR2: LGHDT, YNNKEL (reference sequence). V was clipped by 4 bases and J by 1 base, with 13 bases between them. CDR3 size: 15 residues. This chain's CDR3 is CASSLQTGRNTEAFF. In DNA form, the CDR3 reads TGTGCCAGCAGCCTACAGACGGGCAGGAACACTGAAGCTTTCTTT.

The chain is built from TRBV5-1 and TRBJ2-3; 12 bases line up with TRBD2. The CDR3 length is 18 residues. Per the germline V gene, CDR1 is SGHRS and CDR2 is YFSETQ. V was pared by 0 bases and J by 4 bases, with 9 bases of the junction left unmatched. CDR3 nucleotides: TGCGCCAGCAGCTTGGTGCTAGCGGGGGGGCGTGGCGCAGATACGCAGTATTTT. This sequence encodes CASSLVLAGGRGADTQYF.

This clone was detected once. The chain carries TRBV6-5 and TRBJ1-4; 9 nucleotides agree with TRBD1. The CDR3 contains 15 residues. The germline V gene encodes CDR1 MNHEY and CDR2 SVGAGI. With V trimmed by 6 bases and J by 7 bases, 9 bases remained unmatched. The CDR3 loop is CASSPQGARSEKLFF. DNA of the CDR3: TGTGCCAGCAGCCCACAGGGGGCAAGGAGTGAAAAACTGTTTTTT.

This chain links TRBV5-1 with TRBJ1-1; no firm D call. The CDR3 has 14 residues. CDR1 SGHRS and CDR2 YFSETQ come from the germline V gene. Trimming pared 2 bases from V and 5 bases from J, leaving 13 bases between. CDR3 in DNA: TGCGCCAGCAGCTTTTCGTTCCGGGGAACTGAAGCTTTCTTT. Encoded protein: CASSFSFRGTEAFF.

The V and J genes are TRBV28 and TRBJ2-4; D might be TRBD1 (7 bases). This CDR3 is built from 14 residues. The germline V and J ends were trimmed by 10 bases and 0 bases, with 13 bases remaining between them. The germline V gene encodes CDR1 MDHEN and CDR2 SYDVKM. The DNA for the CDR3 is TGTGCCACGAACAGGGGACTAGCCAAAAACATTCAGTACTTC. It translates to CATNRGLAKNIQYF.